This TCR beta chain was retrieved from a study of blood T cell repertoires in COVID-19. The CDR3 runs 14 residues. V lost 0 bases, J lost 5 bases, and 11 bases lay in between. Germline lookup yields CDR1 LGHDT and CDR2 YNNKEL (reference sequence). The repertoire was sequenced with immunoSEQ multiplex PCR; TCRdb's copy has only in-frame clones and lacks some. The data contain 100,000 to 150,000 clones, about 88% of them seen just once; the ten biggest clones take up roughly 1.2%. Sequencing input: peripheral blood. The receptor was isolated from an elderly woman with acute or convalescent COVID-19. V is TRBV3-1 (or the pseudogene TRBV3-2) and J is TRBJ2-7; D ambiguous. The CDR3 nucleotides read TGTGCCAGCAGCCAAGATAAACCTATCCACGAGCAGTACTTC. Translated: CASSQDKPIHEQYF.